The clone carrying this TCR beta chain has ten or more counts. What it binds is unknown. Peripheral blood was collected from the related graft donor on the marrow donation day. These data are taken from a study of T cells after posttransplantation cyclophosphamide. Study outcomes and limitations: After PTCy, TRB diversity resembled that of CNI/methotrexate controls. Donor-recipient repertoire similarity was low at 1-2 months, rising over year one. Tissue-infiltrating T cells from skin or gut overlapped little with blood T cells.

V trimming: 4 bases; J trimming: 5 bases; junction bases outside the gene matches: 9. The CDR3 loop spans 14 amino acids. The germline CDR1 and CDR2 sequences are SGHRS and YFSETQ. Profiled with immunoSEQ multiplex PCR; TCRdb holds only in-frame clones, not every one. Listed for the sample are about 37,000 clones, none seen a single time. The specimen was PBMCs. The TCR was taken from a man under 40 in good health and a related stem cell transplant donor. The chain employs TRBV5-1 and TRBJ2-7; 7 nucleotides align to TRBD1. CDR3 bases: TGCGCCAGCAGCCCGAGGGGGACAGTTAACGAGCAGTACTTC. It specifies CASSPRGTVNEQYF.